The 28 T cell receptor beta chains below were found in one sample sequenced in a study of Tregs in tolerant kidney transplant recipients. Here immunoSEQ multiplex PCR was the method, and the copy in TCRdb shows in-frame clones only, minus some. The table for this sample gives approximately 31,000 clones. The sequenced sample was CD8+ T cells from blood, obtained before the transplant. The receptors derive from a human donor who received a combined kidney and bone marrow transplant.

Comments on this clone: The DNA ends 3 residues before the CDR3 does, and the rest of the CDR3 is filled in from the germline J gene. V gene TRBV7-9 combines with J gene TRBJ2-5; 8 bases agree with TRBD1. The CDR3 extends over 13 amino acids. CDR1 is SEHNR and CDR2 is FQNEAQ in the germline V gene (reference sequence). With V trimmed by 4 bases and J by 6 bases, 4 bases remained unmatched. The chain's CDR3 is CASSSDRAQTQYF. The CDR3 bases that were read are TGTGCCAGCAGCTCGGACAGGGCGCAGACC. The full variable domain, its missing parts supplied by reference TRBV7-9 and TRBJ2-5, is DTGVSQNPRHKITKRGQNVTFRCDPISEHNRLYWYRQTLGQGPEFLTYFQNEAQLEKSRLLSDRFSAERPKGSFSTLEIQRTEQGDSAMYLCASSSDRAQTQYFGPGTRLLVL.

On this clone itself: The CDR3 end is not reached by the read, which stops 3 residues before it; the germline J gene fills it in. This chain uses TRBV6-1 with TRBJ2-3; tentative D call: TRBD1 (6 bases). Trimming cost V 4 bases and J 2 bases, with 13 bases left between them. Looked up from germline, CDR1 is MNHNS and CDR2 is SASEGT. The CDR3 totals 15 residues. CDR3 DNA, as far as it was read: TGTGCCAGCAGTGCAGGGGCGAAACACACAGATACG. Encoded protein: CASSAGAKHTDT. The entire CDR3 reads CASSAGAKHTDTQYF.

Details on this clone: Read coverage stops 3 residues before the CDR3 terminus; the germline J gene supplies the remainder. The chain is built from TRBV7-9 and TRBJ2-7; a weak D match, TRBD2 (5 bases). The germline CDR1 and CDR2 sequences are SEHNR and FQNEAQ (reference sequence). This CDR3 contains 14 residues. Trimming removed 1 base at V and 3 bases at J, with 10 bases between. The CDR3 spells CASSLGTGNYEQYF. Incomplete CDR3 DNA: TGTGCCAGCAGCTTAGGGACTGGAAACTACGAG.

Worth noting for this clone: With the read ending 3 residues before the CDR3 end, the germline J gene is used to fill in that end. This chain links TRBV5-4 with TRBJ1-1; D is possibly TRBD1 (6 bases). V lost 6 bases to trimming and J lost 1 base, with 13 bases between them. This CDR3 has 14 residues. Germline loops: CDR1 SGHNT, CDR2 YYREEE (reference sequence). Partial CDR3 DNA: TGTGCCAGCACCCACAAGGGGGAGAACACTGAA. This encodes CASTHKGENTE. The whole CDR3 sequence is CASTHKGENTEAFF.

As to this clone: The read ends 3 residues before the CDR3 terminus; that terminus is restored from the germline J gene. The chain uses TRBV19 and TRBJ2-7; D possibly corresponds to TRBD2 (6 bases). The CDR3 extends over 17 amino acids. CDR1 and CDR2 (germline): LNHDA, SQIVND (reference sequence). With 3 bases removed from V and 2 bases from J, the gap between germline ends came to 20 bases. Partial CDR3 DNA: TGTGCCAGTAGTATGGGGGGTCTCGCGGGCTCGACCTACGAG. It is translated as CASSMGGLAGSTYE. The CDR3 as a whole reads CASSMGGLAGSTYEQYF.

Concerning this clone: The read gets to within 3 residues of the CDR3 end, and the germline J gene fills in the rest. The chain joins TRBV14 to TRBJ2-1; 12 bases align to TRBD2. This CDR3 has 17 amino acids. Germline loops: CDR1 SGHDN, CDR2 FVKESK. The trim removed 2 bases at V and 5 bases at J, leaving 7 bases unmatched. The CDR3 bases that were read are TGTGCCAGCAGCCAAACTACTAGCGGGAGGTTCCACAATGAG. Translated: CASSQTTSGRFHNE. The CDR3 reads in full as CASSQTTSGRFHNEQFF.

Turning to this clone: Sequencing ends 3 residues short of the CDR3 end; the germline J gene provides the rest. The chain links TRBV7-9 to TRBJ2-5; the D gene is possibly TRBD1 (5 bases). V was pared by 3 bases and J by 5 bases, with 16 bases between. The CDR3 has 15 residues. CDR1 and CDR2 (germline): SEHNR, FQNEAQ (reference sequence). The sequenced part of the CDR3 DNA is TGTGCCAGCAGCTTCCTCGACTCCTCAGGGGAGACC. It yields the protein CASSFLDSSGET. The CDR3 in full is CASSFLDSSGETQYF.

Worth noting for this clone: The observed sequence ends 3 residues before the CDR3 terminus, with the missing tail filled in from the germline J gene. The chain has TRBV30 and TRBJ2-5, with D perhaps TRBD1 (6 bases). The CDR3 is 14 residues long. V was cut by 5 bases and J by 5 bases, with 18 bases left in between. From germline, CDR1 is GTSNPN and CDR2 SVGIG (reference sequence). The CDR3 loop reads CAWEQDSPYETQYF. The sequenced CDR3 bases are TGTGCCTGGGAACAGGACAGTCCTTATGAGACC.

A remark on this clone: The CDR3 end falls 3 residues outside the read, so it is completed with the germline J gene. V is TRBV5-6 and J is TRBJ1-1, with TRBD1 matching 7 bases. Germline trimming cut 6 bases from V and 2 bases from J; bases unmatched to any gene: 10. Germline CDR1 is SGHDT and CDR2 is YYEEEE. The CDR3 totals 15 residues. The CDR3 here is CASTNAGTANTEAFF. The sequenced part of the CDR3 DNA is TGTGCCAGCACCAACGCCGGGACAGCAAACACTGAA.

To note about this clone: With the read ending 3 residues before the CDR3 end, the germline J gene is used to fill in that end. J is TRBJ1-2 and V is TRBV7-9, with 8 nucleotides matching TRBD1. The germline CDR1 and CDR2 sequences are SEHNR and FQNEAQ (reference sequence). V was pared by 1 base and J by 3 bases, with 4 bases of the junction left unmatched. The CDR3 loop spans 15 amino acids. The CDR3 protein is CASSLGQGAYYGYTF. The CDR3 DNA, read in part, is TGTGCCAGCAGCTTAGGGCAGGGGGCCTACTATGGC.

Details on this clone: From the germline J gene comes the end of the CDR3, since the read stops 3 residues before it. This chain connects TRBV7-9 to TRBJ2-1; D not resolved. Germline V gives CDR1 SEHNR, CDR2 FQNEAQ (reference sequence). V lost 7 bases and J lost 7, with 8 bases in between. The length of the CDR3 is 11 residues. The part of the CDR3 DNA that was read is TGTGCCAGCACCCTAGTAAATGAG. Translation: CASTLVNE. The CDR3, in full, reads CASTLVNEQFF.

In the case of this clone: The CDR3 is cut off 3 residues early in the read; its end comes from the germline J gene. The chain recombines TRBV30 with TRBJ2-7, with 10 bases identical to TRBD2. Per the germline V gene, CDR1 is GTSNPN and CDR2 is SVGIG (reference sequence). V was pared by 0 bases and J by 5 bases, with 7 bases of the junction left unmatched. CDR3 size: 15 residues. CDR3 DNA, as far as it was read: TGTGCCTGGAGTGTGGGCCTAGCGGGAGAGGACGAG. This codes for CAWSVGLAGEDE. The whole CDR3 protein is CAWSVGLAGEDEQYF.

In regard to this clone: The read terminates 3 residues before the CDR3 end, so the remaining end is supplied by the germline J gene. The genes are TRBV5-1 and TRBJ1-1; D unresolved. This CDR3 contains 15 residues. The germline gives CDR1 SGHRS, CDR2 YFSETQ. V was shortened by 0 bases and J by 4 bases, with 13 bases between the two germline ends. The sequenced part of the CDR3 DNA is TGCGCCAGCAGCTTGGCATCGGGTTTGTTCACTGAA. It is translated as CASSLASGLFTE. The full CDR3 reads CASSLASGLFTEAFF.

In regard to this clone: Sequencing ends 3 residues short of the CDR3 end; the germline J gene provides the rest. The genes are TRBV13 and TRBJ1-2; no clear D gene. The V gene lost 2 bases and the J gene lost 1 base, with 17 bases spanning the gap. Germline V lookup: CDR1 PRHDT, CDR2 FYEKMQ (reference sequence). This CDR3 has 17 amino acids. This CDR3 is CASSLPPVRIHNYGYTF. The DNA read from the CDR3 is TGTGCCAGCAGCTTACCCCCGGTGCGGATCCATAACTATGGC.

Regarding this clone: Coverage ceases 3 residues before the CDR3 finishes, and the germline J gene fills in the end. This chain connects TRBV7-6 to TRBJ2-2; TRBD2 matches at 9 bases. The trim removed 1 base at V and 2 bases at J, leaving 2 bases unmatched. Germline-derived CDR1 and CDR2 are SGHVS and FNYEAQ. The CDR3 has 16 residues. CDR3 in amino acids: CASSLVTSGNTGELFF. Partial CDR3 DNA: TGTGCCAGCAGCTTAGTGACTAGCGGTAACACCGGGGAG.

The CDR3 here is CASSEPYRAENTEAFF. The CDR3 bases that were read are TGTGCCAGCAGTGAACCATACAGGGCGGAAAACACTGAA. The genes are TRBV6-1 and TRBJ1-1; perhaps TRBD1 as D (6 bases). Read sequence stops 3 residues before the CDR3 end, and the germline J gene provides the missing end. V shed 2 bases and J shed 2 bases, with 15 bases lying between them. Germline lookup yields CDR1 MNHNS and CDR2 SASEGT. This CDR3 comprises 16 residues.

Details on this clone: The read terminates 3 residues ahead of where the CDR3 ends, so the germline J gene completes it. The chain links TRBV7-8 to TRBJ2-7; D unclear. The V gene lost 3 bases and the J gene lost 3 bases, with 9 bases spanning the gap. This CDR3 is 13 amino acids long. Germline V gene sequence: CDR1 SGHVS, CDR2 FQNEAQ. The CDR3 is CASSFDWNYEQYF. The sequenced part of the CDR3 DNA is TGTGCCAGCAGCTTTGACTGGAACTACGAG. Complete variable domain (other parts from reference TRBV7-8 and TRBJ2-7): GAGVSQSPRYKVAKRGQDVALRCDPISGHVSLFWYQQALGQGPEFLTYFQNEAQLDKSGLPSDRFFAERPEGSVSTLKIQRTQQEDSAVYLCASSFDWNYEQYFGPGTRLTVT.

Comment on this clone: The junction does not match germline at one end; this may be a read error. The CDR3 end is not reached by the read, which stops 3 residues before it; the germline J gene fills it in. V usage is TRBV7-9 and J usage is TRBJ2-5; 9 bases align to TRBD1. The CDR3 extends over 14 amino acids. In germline, CDR1 is SEHNR, CDR2 FQNEAQ (reference sequence). The CDR3 protein is CAGSSGTGIETQYF. CDR3 bases read: TGTGCCGGCAGTTCCGGGACAGGGATTGAGACC.

Note on this clone: The sequence runs out 3 residues before the end of the CDR3; the remainder is reconstructed from the germline J gene. The gene calls are TRBV20-1 and TRBJ2-7; D not resolved. Per the germline V gene, CDR1 is DFQATT and CDR2 is SNEGSKA (reference sequence). The CDR3 consists of 16 residues. With 3 bases removed from V and 3 bases from J, the gap between germline ends came to 21 bases. CDR3 DNA (partial): TGCAGTGCTAGTAACACCGAGAACCTGATTAACTACGAG. Encoded protein: CSASNTENLINYE. The whole CDR3 region reads CSASNTENLINYEQYF.

To note about this clone: The CDR3 end falls 3 residues outside the read, so it is completed with the germline J gene. This chain uses TRBV7-2 with TRBJ2-7; D is undetermined. Germline V CDR1 and CDR2: SGHTA, FQGNSA. The CDR3 runs 13 residues. The V gene lost 1 base and the J gene lost 2 bases, with 6 bases spanning the gap. CDR3 DNA, as far as it was read: TGTGCCAGCAGCTTAGGGGCGACCTACGAG. It yields the protein CASSLGATYE. The full CDR3 protein reads CASSLGATYEQYF.

To note about this clone: The read is 3 residues too short to cover the CDR3 end, so that end is filled in from the germline J gene. The V gene is TRBV30, the J gene TRBJ2-7; TRBD1 matches at 10 bases. Losses at the gene ends were 6 bases for V and 1 base for J; bases not matched to a gene: 3. The CDR3 contains 13 residues. CDR1 is GTSNPN and CDR2 is SVGIG in the germline V gene (reference sequence). CDR3 DNA (partial): TGTGCCTGCCGGGACAGGGGATCCTACGAG. Translating gives CACRDRGSYE. From start to end, the CDR3 is CACRDRGSYEQYF.

As for this clone: The CDR3 end is not reached by the read, which stops 3 residues before it; the germline J gene fills it in. This rearrangement joins TRBV18 to TRBJ2-3; TRBD1 agrees at 7 bases. V dropped 4 bases and J dropped 2; count of bases not matched to a gene: 6. The CDR3 length is 15 residues. The V gene's germline CDR1 is KGHSH and CDR2 LQKENI. CDR3 amino acids: CASSQTTGATDTQYF. CDR3 DNA (partial): TGTGCCAGCTCACAAACAACAGGGGCCACAGATACG.

Comment on this clone: The read terminates 3 residues before the CDR3 end, so the remaining end is supplied by the germline J gene. The chain joins TRBV13 to TRBJ1-1, with a possible D match to TRBD1 (6 bases). The germline V gene encodes CDR1 PRHDT and CDR2 FYEKMQ (reference sequence). This CDR3 is built from 15 residues. V was cut by 6 bases and J by 2 bases, with 16 bases left in between. CDR3 region: CASRHPQQGNTEAFF. The sequenced part of the CDR3 DNA is TGTGCCAGCAGACACCCCCAACAGGGTAACACTGAA.

Worth noting for this clone: Coverage ceases 3 residues before the CDR3 finishes, and the germline J gene fills in the end. This chain joins TRBV7-6 and TRBJ1-1; D perhaps matches TRBD1 (5 bases). Germline CDR1 and CDR2: SGHVS and FNYEAQ. The CDR3 has 14 residues. V was pared by 5 bases and J by 0 bases, with 10 bases between. The CDR3 here is CASSLGGMNTEAFF. CDR3 DNA, as far as it was read: TGTGCCAGCAGCCTCGGGGGTATGAACACTGAA.

Details on this clone: From the germline J gene comes the end of the CDR3, since the read stops 3 residues before it. The chain is built from TRBV6-2 or TRBV6-3 and TRBJ2-1; 10 bases map to TRBD1. The CDR3 has 14 amino acids. Germline values: CDR1 MNHEY, CDR2 SVGEGT. V was pared by 4 bases and J by 9 bases, with 6 bases of the junction left unmatched. The sequenced part of the CDR3 DNA is TGTGCCAGCAGTTCCGGGACAGGGGCTGGTGAG. Amino acids: CASSSGTGAGE. The entire CDR3 reads CASSSGTGAGEQFF.

With respect to this clone: The sequence runs out 3 residues before the end of the CDR3; the remainder is reconstructed from the germline J gene. The chain recombines TRBV7-8 with TRBJ2-1; D unresolved. This CDR3 contains 12 residues. Trimming stripped 3 bases from V and 6 bases from J, with 6 bases between. Germline V gene sequence: CDR1 SGHVS, CDR2 FQNEAQ. CDR3 sequence: CASSFPSNEQFF. CDR3 bases read: TGTGCCAGCAGCTTCCCCAGCAATGAG.

Worth noting for this clone: Sequencing ends 3 residues short of the CDR3 end; the germline J gene provides the rest. This chain links TRBV19 with TRBJ1-2; D might be TRBD1 (6 bases). V dropped 8 bases and J dropped 4 bases, with 17 bases sitting between them. The CDR3 covers 14 residues. Per germline, CDR1 LNHDA and CDR2 SQIVND (reference sequence). The CDR3 sequence: CASLQGRDSYGYTF. The part of the CDR3 DNA that was read is TGTGCCAGTTTACAGGGTCGGGATAGCTATGGC.

On this clone: The sequence runs out 3 residues before the end of the CDR3; the remainder is reconstructed from the germline J gene. This chain uses TRBV6-2 or TRBV6-3 with TRBJ2-3; the D gene is possibly TRBD2 (6 bases). This CDR3 region has 16 residues. Germline-derived CDR1 and CDR2 are MNHEY and SVGEGT. The V and J ends lost 5 bases and 1 base respectively, with 16 bases between them. The part of the CDR3 DNA that was read is TGTGCCAGCAGTGGCTTCGGGGGACCTCGCACAGATACG. It encodes CASSGFGGPRTDT. The entire CDR3 reads CASSGFGGPRTDTQYF.